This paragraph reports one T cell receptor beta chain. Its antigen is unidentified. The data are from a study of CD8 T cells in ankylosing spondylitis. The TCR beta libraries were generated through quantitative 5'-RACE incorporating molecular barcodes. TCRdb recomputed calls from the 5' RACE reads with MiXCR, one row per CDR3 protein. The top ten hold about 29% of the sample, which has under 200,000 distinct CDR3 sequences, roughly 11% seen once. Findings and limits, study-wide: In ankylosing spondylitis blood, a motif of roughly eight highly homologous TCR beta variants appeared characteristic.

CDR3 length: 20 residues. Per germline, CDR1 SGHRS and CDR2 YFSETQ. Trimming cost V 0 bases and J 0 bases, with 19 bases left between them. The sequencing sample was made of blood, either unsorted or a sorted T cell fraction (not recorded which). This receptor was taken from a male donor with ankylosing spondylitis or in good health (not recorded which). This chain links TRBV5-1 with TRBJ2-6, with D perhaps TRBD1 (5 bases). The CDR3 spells CASSLAPGQGYSSGANVLTF. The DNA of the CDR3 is TGCGCCAGCAGCTTGGCCCCTGGCCAGGGCTATTCCTCTGGGGCCAACGTCCTGACTTTC.